Listed here are 12 T cell receptor beta chains from one sample, sequenced in a study of blood T cell repertoires in COVID-19. Generated by immunoSEQ multiplex PCR, the TCRdb table keeps only in-frame clones and is missing some. The table shows about 100,000 clones, with around 85% occurring only once. The sequenced sample was peripheral blood. All receptors derive from a human donor in a cohort sampled during active COVID-19.

This clone has more than one count but fewer than ten. The chain recombines TRBV7-2 with TRBJ1-1, with D perhaps TRBD1 (6 bases). The germline CDR1 and CDR2 sequences are SGHTA and FQGNSA. The CDR3 is 14 residues long. Deletions cut 7 bases from V and 4 bases from J, with 16 bases between. The CDR3 DNA follows: TGTGCCAGCACCTTTGGACAGAGAAGCACTGAAGCTTTCTTT. It translates to CASTFGQRSTEAFF.

The genes are TRBV10-3 and TRBJ1-1, with TRBD1 matching 9 bases. V lost 10 bases and J lost 4; bases outside the gene matches: 10. CDR1 and CDR2 (germline): ENHRY, SYGVKD. This CDR3 has 14 residues. CDR3 coding DNA: TGTGCCACTACCAGGGACAGGGCTGGCACTGAAGCTTTCTTT. Its protein product is CATTRDRAGTEAFF.

The rearrangement uses TRBV5-1 and TRBJ1-1, with TRBD1 matching over 10 bases. This CDR3 has 13 amino acids. Germline-derived CDR1 and CDR2 are SGHRS and YFSETQ. With V trimmed by 6 bases and J by 5 bases, 4 bases remained unmatched. The CDR3 is CASNGQGGTEAFF. In DNA, the CDR3 is TGCGCCAGCAACGGACAGGGGGGGACTGAAGCTTTCTTT.

V gene TRBV18 combines with J gene TRBJ1-1; tentatively, D is TRBD1 (6 bases). Germline V lookup: CDR1 KGHSH, CDR2 LQKENI. V was pared by 1 base and J by 4 bases, with 13 bases between. CDR3 size: 15 residues. The CDR3 nucleotides are TGTGCCAGCTCACCACTGGGGGGCGGGAGCACTGAAGCTTTCTTT. This sequence encodes CASSPLGGGSTEAFF.

The rearrangement joins TRBV7-9 to TRBJ2-3, with 10 bases aligning to TRBD1. Trimming cost V 8 bases and J 3 bases; bases outside gene matches: 5. Germline-derived CDR1 and CDR2 are SEHNR and FQNEAQ (reference sequence). CDR3 length equals 14 residues. DNA of the CDR3: TGTGCCAGCCTGGACAGGGGGGGGACAGATACGCAGTATTTT. Its protein product is CASLDRGGTDTQYF.

This chain uses TRBV3-1 (or the pseudogene TRBV3-2) with TRBJ1-5; TRBD1 matches at 11 bases. The V segment lost 4 bases and the J segment 0 bases; nucleotides outside the gene matches: 8. The germline CDR1 and CDR2 sequences are LGHDT and YNNKEL (reference sequence). The CDR3 runs to 18 residues. In DNA form, the CDR3 reads TGTGCCAGCAGCCCAACGGACAGGGGGCTTTATAGCAATCAGCCCCAGCATTTT. Its protein is CASSPTDRGLYSNQPQHF.

This chain joins TRBV5-1 and TRBJ1-2; 7 nucleotides line up with TRBD1. The CDR3 is 13 residues long. The V and J ends lost 5 bases and 3 bases, in that order; junction bases with no gene match: 4. CDR1 is SGHRS and CDR2 is YFSETQ in the germline V gene. The CDR3 DNA reads TGCGCCAGCAGGAAAGGGGGCGACTATGGCTACACCTTC. Translation gives CASRKGGDYGYTF.

The chain employs TRBV18 and TRBJ2-1; possibly TRBD2 for D (5 bases). Germline V gives CDR1 KGHSH, CDR2 LQKENI. The V end lost 4 bases, the J end lost 7 bases, and 23 bases lay between the germline ends. This CDR3 has 17 amino acids. The CDR3 sequence is CASSLLRGGAESNEQFF. The DNA of the CDR3 is TGTGCCAGCTCACTACTAAGAGGAGGAGCCGAGTCAAATGAGCAGTTCTTC.

The chain is built from TRBV29-1 and TRBJ1-1; D uncertain. V lost 6 bases and J lost 7, with 12 bases in between. The CDR3 consists of 11 residues. CDR1 is SQVTM, CDR2 ANQGSEA, per germline. In nucleotides, the CDR3 is TGCAGCGTAGCGGAGAACGATGAAGCTTTCTTT. It translates to CSVAENDEAFF.

The chain joins TRBV5-1 to TRBJ1-1, with D possibly TRBD1 on 6 matching bases. CDR3 size: 16 residues. The V gene's germline CDR1 is SGHRS and CDR2 YFSETQ. Trimming pared 4 bases from V and 1 base from J, leaving 17 bases between. The CDR3 reads CASSINTRTANTEAFF. DNA of the CDR3: TGCGCCAGCAGCATAAATACCCGGACAGCGAACACTGAAGCTTTCTTT. The full variable domain, rest sourced from reference TRBV5-1 and TRBJ1-1, is KAGVTQTPRYLIKTRGQQVTLSCSPISGHRSVSWYQQTPGQGLQFLFEYFSETQRNKGNFPGRFSGRQFSNSRSEMNVSTLELGDSALYLCASSINTRTANTEAFFGQGTRLTVV.

The V gene is TRBV2, the J gene TRBJ2-2, with a tentative D call TRBD2 (7 bases). The CDR3 sequence is 13 residues long. Trimming took 7 bases from V and 6 from J, leaving 12 bases between them. CDR1 and CDR2 (germline): SNHLY, FYNNEI. This CDR3 reads CASTKGGPGELFF. CDR3 bases: TGTGCCAGCACCAAGGGGGGGCCCGGGGAGCTGTTTTTT.

V and J are TRBV7-8 and TRBJ1-5, with 7 bases identical to TRBD1. The V gene end was trimmed by 5 bases and the J gene end by 7 bases; junction bases not matched to a gene: 11. In germline, CDR1 is SGHVS, CDR2 FQNEAQ. This CDR3 has 15 residues. Written as DNA, the CDR3 is TGTGCCAGCAGCCCCGCAGGGGGGAATTTACAGCCCCAGCATTTT. It specifies CASSPAGGNLQPQHF.